This T cell receptor (beta chain) was captured in a study of spatial heterogeneity in lung cancer. Germline V gives CDR1 MNHEY, CDR2 SMNVEV (reference sequence). Trimming shortened V by 5 bases and J by 0 bases, and 7 bases separated the two germline ends. CDR3 length: 13 residues. TCRdb re-analysed the 5' RACE reads in MiXCR, keeping a single row per CDR3 protein. The sample consists of approximately 7,000 distinct CDR3 sequences, roughly 13% of them appearing once. This clonotype was recorded at least ten times. As yet, its antigen is unknown. This beta chain slipped into a library made for alpha chains as a stray read, so its size is not meaningful. Notes on the study in general: Counts for ubiquitous and regional expanded TCRs went along with ubiquitous and regional nonsynonymous mutations, respectively. In tumors, expanded intratumoral alpha and beta TCR counts tracked mutation counts.

Time point given: sample taken at primary tumor resection. This sequence originates from a male donor with early-stage non-small cell lung cancer. The material sequenced was lung tumor tissue, taken at surgery. The genes are TRBV27 and TRBJ1-1; TRBD1 is a possible D gene (5 bases). CDR3 coding DNA: TGTGCCAGCAGTGGACAAATGAACACTGAAGCTTTCTTT. This codes for CASSGQMNTEAFF.